This entry is about one T cell receptor (beta chain). Its antigen is as yet unknown. Profiling relied on immunoSEQ multiplex PCR, and the TCRdb table lists in-frame clones only, not all of them. Here the sample spans about 45,000 clones, about 91% being singletons. The data derive from a study of T cells in localized non-small cell lung cancer. Notes on the study in general: It remains possible that heterogeneity exists, since only one tumor region was sequenced. Higher adjacent-lung clonality was associated with shorter survival. The highest T cell clonality was in uninvolved adjacent lung, above tumor. Detection in adjacent lung was observed for a median around 55 of the top 100 tumor clones.

This receptor was obtained from a woman aged 35-70 years with stage II lung adenocarcinoma. The sample consisted of PBMCs, taken before any cancer treatment.

The CDR3 region has the DNA TGTGCCAGCAGTTACGGGGCAGACTCTGGAAACACCATATATTTT. This gives the protein CASSYGADSGNTIYF. V usage is TRBV6-5 and J usage is TRBJ1-3; possibly TRBD1 for D (5 bases). V lost 2 bases to trimming and J lost 0 bases, with 8 bases between them. This CDR3 is 15 amino acids long. CDR1 is MNHEY and CDR2 is SVGAGI in the germline V gene.